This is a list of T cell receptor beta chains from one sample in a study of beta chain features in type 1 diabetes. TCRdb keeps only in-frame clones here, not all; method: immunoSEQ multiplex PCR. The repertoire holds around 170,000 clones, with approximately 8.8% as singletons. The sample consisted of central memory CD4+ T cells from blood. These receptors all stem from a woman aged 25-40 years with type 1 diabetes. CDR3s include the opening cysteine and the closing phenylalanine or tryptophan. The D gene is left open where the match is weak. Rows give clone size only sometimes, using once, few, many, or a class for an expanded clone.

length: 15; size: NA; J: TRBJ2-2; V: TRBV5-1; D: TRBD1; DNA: TGCGCCAGCAGCCCGGGACAGGGCCACACCGGGGAGCTGTTTTTT; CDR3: CASSPGQGHTGELFF
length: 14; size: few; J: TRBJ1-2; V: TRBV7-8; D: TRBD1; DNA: TGTGCCAGCAGCTTAGAACAGGGGTACTATGGCTACACCTTC; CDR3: CASSLEQGYYGYTF
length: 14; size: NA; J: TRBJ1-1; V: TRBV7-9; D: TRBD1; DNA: TGTGCCAGCAGCCCCCGGGACAGGGGGTTTGTCGCTTTCTTT; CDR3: CASSPRDRGFVAFF
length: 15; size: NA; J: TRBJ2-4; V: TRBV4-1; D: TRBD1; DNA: TGCGCCAGCAGCCAAGATGATATGAGACAGGGGGCGAGGTCCTTC; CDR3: CASSQDDMRQGARSF
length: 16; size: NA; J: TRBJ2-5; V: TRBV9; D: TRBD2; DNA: TGTGCCAGCAGCGTAGCTCCTAGCGGGATACGAGAGACCCAGTACTTC; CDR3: CASSVAPSGIRETQYF
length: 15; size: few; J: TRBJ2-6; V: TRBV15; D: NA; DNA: TGTGCCACCAGCAGAGATCGGTCCGGGGCCAACGTCCTGACTTTC; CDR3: CATSRDRSGANVLTF
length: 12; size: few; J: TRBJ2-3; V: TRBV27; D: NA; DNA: TGTGCCAGCAGTCCCCGAGTAGATACGCAGTATTTT; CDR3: CASSPRVDTQYF
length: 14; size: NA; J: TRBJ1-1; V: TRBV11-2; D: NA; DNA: TGTGCCAGCAGCTTAGGATTCCTACTTGGTGAAGCTTTCTTT; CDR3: CASSLGFLLGEAFF
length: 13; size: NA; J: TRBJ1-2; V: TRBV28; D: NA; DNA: TGTGCAACCGAGGGCAGGCACGCACCTGGCTACACCTTC; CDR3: CATEGRHAPGYTF
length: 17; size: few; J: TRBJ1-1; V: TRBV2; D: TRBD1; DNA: TGTGCCAGCAGTCCTGGGACAGGGGCCGTAGGCAACACTGAAGCTTTCTTT; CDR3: CASSPGTGAVGNTEAFF
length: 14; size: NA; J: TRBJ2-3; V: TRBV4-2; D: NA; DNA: TGTGCCAGCAGCCAAGATCGGGGCACAGATACGCAGTATTTT; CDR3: CASSQDRGTDTQYF
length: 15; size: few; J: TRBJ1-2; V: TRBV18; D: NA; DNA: TGTGCCAGCTCACCGGGGGCCGAGCTTAACTATGGCTACACCTTC; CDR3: CASSPGAELNYGYTF
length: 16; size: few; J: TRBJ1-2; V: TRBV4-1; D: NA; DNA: TGCGCCAGCAGCCTCCCCCGGGCTTCCGGGGTCGATGGCTACACCTTC; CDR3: CASSLPRASGVDGYTF
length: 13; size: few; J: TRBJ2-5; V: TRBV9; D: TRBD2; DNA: TGTGCCAGCAGCGGAGGGGAGGGAGAGACCCAGTACTTC; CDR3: CASSGGEGETQYF
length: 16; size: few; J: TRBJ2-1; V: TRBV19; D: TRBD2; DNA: TGTGCCAGTAGTAGTGGGGGGGAGCCTTCCCCCAATGAGCAGTTCTTC; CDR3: CASSSGGEPSPNEQFF
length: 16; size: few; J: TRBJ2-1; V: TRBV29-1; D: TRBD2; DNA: TGCAGCGTCGAACTCCTTGGACTAGCGGGAGGGCTCATGCAGTTCTTC; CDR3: CSVELLGLAGGLMQFF
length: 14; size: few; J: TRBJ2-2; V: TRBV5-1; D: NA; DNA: TGCGCCAGCAGCTCCGGACTGGTGGGGTCGGAGCTGTTTTTT; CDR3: CASSSGLVGSELFF
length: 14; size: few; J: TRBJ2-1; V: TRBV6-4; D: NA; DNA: TGTGCCAGCAGTGACTCGCCTAGCGCGAATGAGCAGTTCTTC; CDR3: CASSDSPSANEQFF
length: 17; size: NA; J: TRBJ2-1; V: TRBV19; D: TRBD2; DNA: TGTGCCAGTAGTATACGTTCCGGGACTAGCATCCTTGGGGAGCAGTTCTTC; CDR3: CASSIRSGTSILGEQFF
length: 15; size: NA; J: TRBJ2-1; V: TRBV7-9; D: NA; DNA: TGTGCCAGCAGCCCCACCCGGCTAGCGATAGATGAGCAGTTCTTC; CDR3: CASSPTRLAIDEQFF
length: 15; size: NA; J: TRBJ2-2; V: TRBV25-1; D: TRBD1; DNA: TGTGCCAGCAGCTATAGACAGGGGTCAGTCGGGGAGCTGTTTTTT; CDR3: CASSYRQGSVGELFF
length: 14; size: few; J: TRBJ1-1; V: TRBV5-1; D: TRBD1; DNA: TGCGCCAGCAGCCCCCGGGCGACAGGGCCTGAAGCTTTCTTT; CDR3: CASSPRATGPEAFF
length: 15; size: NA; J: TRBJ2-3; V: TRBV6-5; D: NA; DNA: TGTGCCAGCGCTTGGGAAGGCGGGCACACAGATACGCAGTATTTT; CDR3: CASAWEGGHTDTQYF
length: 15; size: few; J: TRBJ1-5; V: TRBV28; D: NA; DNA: TGTGCCAGCAGTTTTAAGAGTAATAGCAATCAGCCCCAGCATTTT; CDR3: CASSFKSNSNQPQHF
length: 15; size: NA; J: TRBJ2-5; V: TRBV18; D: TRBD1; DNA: TGTGCCAGCTCACCACAAACAGGGGGAAGAGAGACCCAGTACTTC; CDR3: CASSPQTGGRETQYF
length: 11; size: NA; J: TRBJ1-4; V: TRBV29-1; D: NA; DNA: TGCAGCGTTGGACAAAATGAAAAACTGTTTTTT; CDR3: CSVGQNEKLFF
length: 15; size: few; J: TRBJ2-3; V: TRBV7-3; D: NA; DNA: TGTGCCAGCAGCTCCACACAGGGTCTCACAGATACGCAGTATTTT; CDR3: CASSSTQGLTDTQYF
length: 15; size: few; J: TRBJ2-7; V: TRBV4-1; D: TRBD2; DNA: TGCGCCAGCAGCTCCCTTAGCGGGAGGACCCACGAGCAGTACTTC; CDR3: CASSSLSGRTHEQYF